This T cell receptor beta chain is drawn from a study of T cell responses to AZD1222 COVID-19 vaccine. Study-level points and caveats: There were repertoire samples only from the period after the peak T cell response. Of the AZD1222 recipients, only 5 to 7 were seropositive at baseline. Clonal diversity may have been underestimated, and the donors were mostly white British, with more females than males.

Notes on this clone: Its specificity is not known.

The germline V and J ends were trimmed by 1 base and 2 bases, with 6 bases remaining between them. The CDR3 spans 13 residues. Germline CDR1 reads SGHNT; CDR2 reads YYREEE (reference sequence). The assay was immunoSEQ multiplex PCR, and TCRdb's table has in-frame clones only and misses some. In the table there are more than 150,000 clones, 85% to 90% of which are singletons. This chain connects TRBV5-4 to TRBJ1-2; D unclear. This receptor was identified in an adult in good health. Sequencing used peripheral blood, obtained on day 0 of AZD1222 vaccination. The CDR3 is CASSLNDNYGYTF. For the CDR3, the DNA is TGTGCCAGCAGCTTGAATGACAACTATGGCTACACCTTC.